These T cell receptor beta chains were read from a single sample in a study of identifying expanded T cells in peripheral blood. The table came from immunoSEQ multiplex PCR; TCRdb's copy has only in-frame clones and leaves some out. The sample lists 100,000 or so clones, about 89% seen once, with roughly 17% in the top ten. What was sequenced was blood. These receptors were obtained from a person between 18 and 75 years old in good health. Each CDR3 is given with its conserved first and last residue. D genes are given only for firm matches. Not every row has a clone size; where given, it reads once, few, many or a size class.

J gene: TRBJ2-5; V gene: TRBV6-6; D gene: -; clone size: -; CDR3 DNA: TGTGCCAGCAGTTACTCTTGGTCGTGGGAGACCCAGTACTTC; CDR3 protein: CASSYSWSWETQYF
J gene: TRBJ2-7; V gene: TRBV15; D gene: -; clone size: once; CDR3 DNA: TGTGCCACCAGCACCCCGGACCGCGAGCAGTACTTC; CDR3 protein: CATSTPDREQYF
J gene: TRBJ2-2; V gene: TRBV4-3; D gene: TRBD1; clone size: -; CDR3 DNA: TGCGCCAGCAGCCAAGAACCCCAGGGGGTATCGAACACCGGGGAGCTGTTTTTT; CDR3 protein: CASSQEPQGVSNTGELFF
J gene: TRBJ1-2; V gene: TRBV7-9; D gene: -; clone size: -; CDR3 DNA: TGTGCCAGCAGCTTTGCCAACGCTAACTATGGCTACACCTTC; CDR3 protein: CASSFANANYGYTF
J gene: TRBJ1-6; V gene: TRBV4-3; D gene: -; clone size: -; CDR3 DNA: TGCGCCAGCAGTTACCTCGAGGACTCCTATAATTCACCCCTCCACTTT; CDR3 protein: CASSYLEDSYNSPLHF
J gene: TRBJ2-7; V gene: TRBV7-9; D gene: TRBD2; clone size: -; CDR3 DNA: TGTGCCAGCAGCTTAGGGCTAGCGGGGCACGAGCAGTACTTC; CDR3 protein: CASSLGLAGHEQYF
J gene: TRBJ2-7; V gene: TRBV4-1; D gene: -; clone size: few; CDR3 DNA: TGCGCCAGCAGCCAAGTGCACAGCTACTCCTACGAGCAGTACTTC; CDR3 protein: CASSQVHSYSYEQYF
J gene: TRBJ2-7; V gene: TRBV11-2; D gene: TRBD1; clone size: -; CDR3 DNA: TGTGCCAGCAGCCGAAGTACCGGGACAGGGGCCCACGAGCAGTACTTC; CDR3 protein: CASSRSTGTGAHEQYF
J gene: TRBJ2-1; V gene: TRBV5-6; D gene: TRBD2; clone size: -; CDR3 DNA: TGTGCCAGACCCCCTAGCGGGGGTCGGGATGAGCAGTTCTTC; CDR3 protein: CARPPSGGRDEQFF
J gene: TRBJ1-4; V gene: TRBV2; D gene: -; clone size: -; CDR3 DNA: -; CDR3 protein: CASSSGGEKLFF